What follows is one T cell receptor (beta chain) and its context. V was clipped by 0 bases and J by 0 bases; unmatched bases: 6. The CDR3 loop spans 17 amino acids. Germline V CDR1 and CDR2: SNHLY, FYNNEI. The sample originates from a study of T cell responses to AZD1222 COVID-19 vaccine. Libraries were prepared by immunoSEQ multiplex PCR; TCRdb keeps only in-frame clonotypes and omits some of them. Here the sample spans 210,000 or so clones, approximately 94% being singletons. This receptor was taken from an adult who received the MenACWY meningococcal vaccine as a control. The sample in question was peripheral blood, obtained 28 days after the second dose of the MenACWY control vaccine. The chain uses TRBV2 and TRBJ2-7, with 9 bases aligning to TRBD2. The CDR3 bases are TGTGCCAGCAGTGAAGCGCTTCTAGCGGGGAGCTCCTACGAGCAGTACTTC. Protein sequence: CASSEALLAGSSYEQYF.